A selection of T cell receptor beta chains follows, all from one sample in a study of OX40 agonist ivuxolimab in advanced cancers. Clones were read by immunoSEQ multiplex PCR, and TCRdb kept only the in-frame ones, dropping some. This table holds fewer than 75,000 clones, about 88% found once. The material sequenced was CD4+ or CD8+ T cells sorted from blood, taken in a trial of the OX40 agonist ivuxolimab. These receptors all stem from an adult with an advanced solid tumor such as melanoma, head and neck, liver or kidney cancer. Both conserved end residues are part of each CDR3. A D gene is named only where the DNA matches it firmly. A row's size may be missing; if present it is once, few, many or a size class.

D,V,J,length,size,DNA,CDR3
-,TRBV2,TRBJ2-2,15,-,TGTGCCAGCAGTGAGGTTAGCGGGAACACCGGGGAGCTGTTTTTT,CASSEVSGNTGELFF
-,TRBV29-1,TRBJ2-5,11,-,TGCAGCTATCGGGTACAAGAGACCCAGTACTTC,CSYRVQETQYF
TRBD1,TRBV5-4,TRBJ1-5,15,-,TGTGCCAGCAGCTACCAGGGGGCGAATAGTCAGCCCCAGCATTTT,CASSYQGANSQPQHF
-,TRBV6-1,TRBJ1-5,12,-,TGTGCCAGCAGTGCCGCTAATCAGCCCCAGCATTTT,CASSAANQPQHF
-,TRBV11-2,TRBJ2-1,12,-,TGTGCCAGCAGCTTAGCCTCAACCGAGCAGTTCTTC,CASSLASTEQFF
-,TRBV6-6,TRBJ2-1,12,few,TGTGCCAGTCGGGACTACCAGGGGGGGCAGTTCTTC,CASRDYQGGQFF
TRBD1,TRBV27,TRBJ2-7,14,-,TGTGCCAGCGGGAAGGACAGGGGCGGGCACGAGCAGTACTTC,CASGKDRGGHEQYF
-,TRBV28,TRBJ2-3,15,-,TGTGCCAGCAGTTTAGGTGGGAGTAGAACAGATACGCAGTATTTT,CASSLGGSRTDTQYF
TRBD1,TRBV9,TRBJ1-2,14,-,TGTGCCAGCAGCCCTGACAGGGACTACTATGGCTACACCTTC,CASSPDRDYYGYTF
TRBD2,TRBV7-2,TRBJ2-5,15,-,TGTGCCAGCAGCATGGGGACTAGCGGCCCCGAGACCCAGTACTTC,CASSMGTSGPETQYF
TRBD2,TRBV28,TRBJ2-7,13,-,TGTGCCAGCAACGGCGGGAGCTCCTACGGGCAGTACTTC,CASNGGSSYGQYF
-,TRBV7-3,TRBJ2-3,15,once,TGTGCCAGCAGCTTAAACGATATTAGCACAGATACGCAGTATTTT,CASSLNDISTDTQYF
-,TRBV19,TRBJ2-3,16,-,TGTGCCAGTAGTTTAACCTCGGGAGCACTTTACGATACGCAGTATTTT,CASSLTSGALYDTQYF
-,TRBV4-1,TRBJ1-5,17,-,TGCGCCAGCAGCCAAGCTCCCTCGGGCCTCGGCAATCAGCCCCAGCATTTT,CASSQAPSGLGNQPQHF
TRBD2,TRBV9,TRBJ2-3,15,-,TGTGCCAGCAGCGAGCGCGGGAGCGTCACAGATACGCAGTATTTT,CASSERGSVTDTQYF
-,TRBV5-1,TRBJ1-1,13,-,TGCGCCAGCAGCTTCGCGGTGAACACTGAAGCTTTCTTT,CASSFAVNTEAFF
TRBD1,TRBV6-5,TRBJ1-1,14,-,TGTGCCAGCAGTTACGACAGGGTTCGGACTGAAGCTTTCTTT,CASSYDRVRTEAFF
TRBD1,TRBV28,TRBJ2-5,17,-,TGTGCCAGCAGTTTCCGACAGGGGGCGACTCGGCGAGAGACCCAGTACTTC,CASSFRQGATRRETQYF
-,TRBV28,TRBJ2-2,13,-,TGTGCCAGCAGTTTCGGGAGAACCGGGGAGCTGTTTTTT,CASSFGRTGELFF
-,TRBV6-5,TRBJ2-7,11,-,TGTGCCAGCAGCTTAGTAGGGGAGCAGTACTTC,CASSLVGEQYF
-,TRBV30,TRBJ2-2,17,-,TGTGCCGGGCTCCCGTTAAAGGAGCGGGCGAACACCGGGGAGCTGTTTTTT,CAGLPLKERANTGELFF
TRBD2,TRBV11-1,TRBJ2-1,15,once,TGTGCCAGCAGTCGTGGACTAGCGGGATTTGATGAGCAGTTCTTC,CASSRGLAGFDEQFF
-,TRBV10-3,TRBJ2-2,13,few,TGTGCCATCAGTGAAAAAGGCACCGGGGAGCTGTTTTTT,CAISEKGTGELFF
TRBD2,TRBV28,TRBJ2-1,14,-,TGTGCCAGCAGCGGGGCTAGCGGCTACAATGAGCAGTTCTTC,CASSGASGYNEQFF
-,TRBV18,TRBJ2-1,13,-,TGTGCCAGCTCACCACCGTCGGTCTATGAGCAGTTCTTC,CASSPPSVYEQFF
TRBD1,TRBV5-1,TRBJ1-4,14,-,TGCGCCAGCAAGATCGGGACAGTTAATGAAAAACTGTTTTTT,CASKIGTVNEKLFF
TRBD1,TRBV2,TRBJ2-3,15,-,TGTGCCAGCAAAACCAACAGGGGCGGCACAGATACGCAGTATTTT,CASKTNRGGTDTQYF
TRBD1,TRBV18,TRBJ2-1,17,-,TGTGCCAGCTCACCATTCTCTTCCGGGACAGGCAGCAATGAGCAGTTCTTC,CASSPFSSGTGSNEQFF
-,TRBV15,TRBJ1-3,15,-,TGTGCCACCAGCAGAGACCCTACCTCTGGAAACACCATATATTTT,CATSRDPTSGNTIYF
-,TRBV4-2,TRBJ2-1,17,-,TGTGCCAGCAGCCAAGAGGTGGTAGCGGCCTCCTACAATGAGCAGTTCTTC,CASSQEVVAASYNEQFF
-,TRBV6-1,TRBJ2-3,12,-,TGTGCCGGCAGAGACAGCACAGATACGCAGTATTTT,CAGRDSTDTQYF
TRBD2,TRBV5-1,TRBJ2-1,15,few,TGCGCCAGCAGCTTGACTAGCGGGAGAATCAATGAGCAGTTCTTC,CASSLTSGRINEQFF
-,TRBV6-1,TRBJ2-1,15,once,TGTGCCAGCAGTGACAGGGTTAGTCTCCCTAATGAGCAGTTCTTC,CASSDRVSLPNEQFF
-,TRBV4-2,TRBJ1-4,17,-,TGTGCCAGCAGCCATTTCGGAGGGGTCGAAACTAATGAAAAACTGTTTTTT,CASSHFGGVETNEKLFF
TRBD2,TRBV28,TRBJ2-7,17,once,TGTGCCAGCAGTCCGCCCGGGACTAGCGGACTATCCTACGAGCAGTACTTC,CASSPPGTSGLSYEQYF
-,TRBV5-1,TRBJ1-4,14,-,TGCGCCAGCAGCCCGGACCCAGCTGGGGAAAAACTGTTTTTT,CASSPDPAGEKLFF
-,TRBV5-4,TRBJ2-6,16,-,TGTGCCAGCAGCCCCTGGTGGGGGGCTGGGGCCAACGTCCTGACTTTC,CASSPWWGAGANVLTF
-,TRBV7-8,TRBJ1-1,13,-,TGTGCCAGCAGCTTAGAGGGGAACACTGAAGCTTTCTTT,CASSLEGNTEAFF
TRBD1,TRBV28,TRBJ2-7,17,-,TGTGCCAGCAGTCCACCGGGACAGGGGAGATGGCCTTACGAGCAGTACTTC,CASSPPGQGRWPYEQYF
-,TRBV2,TRBJ1-2,12,few,TGTGCCAGCAGTGAGGGGGACTATGGCTACACCTTC,CASSEGDYGYTF
TRBD2,TRBV10-3,TRBJ2-2,15,-,TGTGCCATCAGTGAAAACGGGAGGGACACCGGGGAGCTGTTTTTT,CAISENGRDTGELFF
-,TRBV5-1,TRBJ2-1,13,-,TGCGCCAGCAGCTTAGGAGGGTACAATGAGCAGTTCTTC,CASSLGGYNEQFF
TRBD2,TRBV6-4,TRBJ2-1,22,few,TGTGCCAGCAGTGTCTCGTTGACTAGCGGGGCGGGGAGCCCTTTCTCCTACAATGAGCAGTTCTTC,CASSVSLTSGAGSPFSYNEQFF
TRBD2,TRBV19,TRBJ2-1,23,-,TGTGCCAGTAGTATCCGACGGATCGTGGGACTAGCGGGAGTGTGGTTTAGCTACAATGAGCAGTTCTTC,CASSIRRIVGLAGVWFSYNEQFF
-,TRBV18,TRBJ2-2,14,-,TGTGCCAGCTCAAAGGGGCAGCCCACCGGGGAGCTGTTTTTT,CASSKGQPTGELFF
TRBD1,TRBV7-6,TRBJ1-3,16,-,TGTGCCAGCAGTCCGGGAGAGGGGGCCTCTGGAAACACCATATATTTT,CASSPGEGASGNTIYF
-,TRBV6-5,TRBJ2-2,13,-,TGTGCCAGCAGTTTAACAGCGGGCGGGGAGCTGTTTTTT,CASSLTAGGELFF
-,TRBV27,TRBJ2-3,13,-,TGTGCCAGCAGCACGGACGACACAGATACGCAGTATTTT,CASSTDDTDTQYF
-,TRBV6-5,TRBJ1-1,13,-,TGTGCCAGCAGTTACGAGATATACACTGAAGCTTTCTTT,CASSYEIYTEAFF
-,TRBV28,TRBJ2-7,14,-,TGTGCCAGCAGTTTTCACCCCAGGAACTACGAGCAGTACTTC,CASSFHPRNYEQYF
-,TRBV9,TRBJ1-1,13,-,TGTGCCAGCAGCCCCACAGTGAACACTGAAGCTTTCTTT,CASSPTVNTEAFF
TRBD2,TRBV5-6,TRBJ2-1,12,-,TGTGCCAGCAGCTTGTCGACTAGCGCGGCGTTCTTC,CASSLSTSAAFF